Following are 13 T cell receptor beta chains from one sample sequenced in a study of T cells in tuberculosis. The method was immunoSEQ multiplex PCR; TCRdb's version includes in-frame clones alone and lacks a portion of them. The sample consists of about 33,000 clones, about 90% of them appearing once. Regarding time point: new active TB diagnosis, blood taken before or within 7 days of starting treatment. The source material was PBMCs, sampled at tuberculosis diagnosis. The receptors stem from an adult with tuberculosis.

This clone was counted a few times. The V gene is TRBV6-1, the J gene TRBJ2-2, with D possibly matching TRBD1 (6 bases). Germline V lookup: CDR1 MNHNS, CDR2 SASEGT. The CDR3 is 14 amino acids. Trimming took off 7 bases at V and 0 bases at J, with 9 bases between the two ends. DNA for the CDR3: TGTGCCAGCAACAGGGTAGCGAACACCGGGGAGCTGTTTTTT. Amino acid sequence: CASNRVANTGELFF.

The chain links TRBV7-9 to TRBJ1-1; D call uncertain. V was shortened by 1 base and J by 3 bases, with 12 bases between the two germline ends. This CDR3 has 15 residues. Germline V lookup: CDR1 SEHNR, CDR2 FQNEAQ (reference sequence). This CDR3 reads CASSLGGRVDTEAFF. The CDR3 DNA reads as TGTGCCAGCAGCTTAGGCGGGAGGGTCGACACTGAAGCTTTCTTT.

The chain joins TRBV19 to TRBJ2-6, with D unclear. CDR1 is LNHDA, CDR2 SQIVND, per germline (reference sequence). The V gene lost 7 bases and the J gene lost 8 bases, with 9 bases spanning the gap. The CDR3 covers 12 residues. CDR3 region: CASNTVSNVLTF. For the CDR3, the DNA is TGTGCCAGTAATACAGTATCCAACGTCCTGACTTTC. The whole variable domain, remainder taken from reference TRBV19 and TRBJ2-6, is DGGITQSPKYLFRKEGQNVTLSCEQNLNHDAMYWYRQDPGQGLRLIYYSQIVNDFQKGDIAEGYSVSREKKESFPLTVTSAQKNPTAFYLCASNTVSNVLTFGAGSRLTVL.

The table lists this clone with a count of one. The CDR3 loop reads CASRSPIERGTPLHF. CDR3 sequence (DNA): TGTGCCAGCAGGTCCCCTATCGAGAGGGGGACACCCCTCCACTTT. The rearrangement uses TRBV28 and TRBJ1-6; possibly TRBD1 for D (6 bases). The CDR3 loop spans 15 amino acids. Trimming removed 6 bases at V and 11 bases at J, with 20 bases between. The germline V gene has CDR1 MDHEN and CDR2 SYDVKM.

This chain uses TRBV7-2 with TRBJ1-2; 7 bases are a match to TRBD1. CDR1 and CDR2 (germline): SGHTA, FQGNSA. V gave up 1 base and J gave up 3 bases; unmatched junction bases: 5. The CDR3 is 15 amino acids. The CDR3 nucleotides are TGTGCCAGCAGCTTAGACAGGGGAAGGGACTATGGCTACACCTTC. Its protein is CASSLDRGRDYGYTF. Looking up the rest from reference TRBV7-2 and TRBJ1-2 gives the full variable domain: GAGVSQSPSNKVTEKGKDVELRCDPISGHTALYWYRQSLGQGLEFLIYFQGNSAPDKSGLPSDRFSAERTGGSVSTLTIQRTQQEDSAVYLCASSLDRGRDYGYTFGSGTRLTVV.

The chain carries TRBV15 and TRBJ1-5; perhaps TRBD1 as D (5 bases). The CDR3 covers 15 residues. The germline V gene encodes CDR1 LNHNV and CDR2 YYDKDF (reference sequence). V was trimmed by 3 bases and J by 7 bases, leaving 16 bases between them. Here the CDR3 DNA reads TGTGCCACCAGCAGGGATGGGGGGATTGCGCAGCCCCAGCATTTT. Encoded protein: CATSRDGGIAQPQHF.

The J gene is TRBJ2-2, the V gene TRBV19; D is undetermined. The CDR3 consists of 14 residues. Germline V gene sequence: CDR1 LNHDA, CDR2 SQIVND (reference sequence). Deletions cut 2 bases from V and 5 bases from J, with 9 bases between. CDR3 in amino acids: CASSITTTTGELFF. DNA of the CDR3: TGTGCCAGTAGTATAACCACAACGACCGGGGAGCTGTTTTTT.

J is TRBJ2-3 and V is TRBV5-1, with 9 bases matching TRBD1. The CDR3 runs to 15 residues. From germline, CDR1 is SGHRS and CDR2 YFSETQ. Trimming removed 2 bases from V and 5 bases from J; junction bases left unmatched: 6. The CDR3 DNA sequence: TGCGCCAGCAGCTTAACAGGGGGCGAAGGAGATACGCAGTATTTT. Translation gives CASSLTGGEGDTQYF.

This clone appeared a single time. The rearrangement uses TRBV6-5 and TRBJ2-1; D not certain. In germline, CDR1 is MNHEY, CDR2 SVGAGI. Deletions cut 4 bases from V and 0 bases from J, with 7 bases between. The CDR3 length is 14 residues. CDR3 nucleotide sequence: TGTGCCAGCAGTTCTTACTTCTCCTACAATGAGCAGTTCTTC. Encoded protein: CASSSYFSYNEQFF.

The CDR3 spells CASSFPGQGGNTEAFF. The CDR3 region has the DNA TGTGCCAGCAGCTTCCCGGGACAGGGAGGGAACACTGAAGCTTTCTTT. V usage is TRBV7-9 and J usage is TRBJ1-1; 9 nucleotides agree with TRBD1. Germline CDR1 reads SEHNR; CDR2 reads FQNEAQ (reference sequence). This CDR3 contains 16 residues. With 3 bases clipped from V and 1 base from J, the junction kept 6 bases outside the gene matches.

The CDR3 DNA is TGTGCCAGCGCTCGCCTAGCGGGAGCCTACGAGCAGTACTTC. This sequence encodes CASARLAGAYEQYF. The chain uses TRBV7-9 and TRBJ2-7, with TRBD2 identical over 10 bases. The germline V gene has CDR1 SEHNR and CDR2 FQNEAQ (reference sequence). Trimming cost V 8 bases and J 2 bases; bases outside gene matches: 6. CDR3 length: 14 amino acids.

V is TRBV7-8 and J is TRBJ2-2, with 7 bases identical to TRBD2. The germline V gene encodes CDR1 SGHVS and CDR2 FQNEAQ. This CDR3 has 15 amino acids. V lost 0 bases and J lost 5; bases outside the gene matches: 3. CDR3 nucleotides: TGTGCCAGCAGCTTAGCCGGGGAGGGAACCGGGGAGCTGTTTTTT. It yields the protein CASSLAGEGTGELFF.

The chain couples TRBV5-1 to TRBJ2-3; 8 nucleotides agree with TRBD2. CDR3 size: 15 residues. Germline trimming cut 3 bases from V and 2 bases from J; bases unmatched to any gene: 5. Germline CDR1 and CDR2: SGHRS and YFSETQ. CDR3 nucleotides: TGCGCCAGCAGCTCGGGAGGGTCCCTCACAGATACGCAGTATTTT. It specifies CASSSGGSLTDTQYF.